One sample yielded the 32 T cell receptor beta chains listed below, sequenced in a study of cytomegalovirus exposure and HLA in healthy donors. Primers for the PCR totalled 60 Vbeta and 13 Jbeta. This table comes from immunoSEQ multiplex PCR, and its TCRdb copy is limited to in-frame clones, with some not included. The top ten hold approximately 3.8% of the sample, which has about 87,000 clones, roughly 79% seen once. The sample was PBMCs. These receptors were taken from a woman aged 40 to 49 in good health and CMV-seronegative.

This clone showed up just a few times. V and J are TRBV6-5 and TRBJ2-5, with 7 nucleotides matching TRBD1. The DNA end favors TRBJ2-7, so the J call may be wrong. The CDR3 contains 14 residues. CDR1 and CDR2 from the germline V gene are MNHEY and SVGAGI. The CDR3 spells CASRLDRRTYEQYF. The DNA of the CDR3 is TGTGCCAGCAGGCTGGACAGGAGGACCTACGAGCAGTACTTC.

V is TRBV15 and J is TRBJ2-3; D may be TRBD1 (6 bases). This CDR3 comprises 16 residues. Trimming pared 0 bases from V and 1 base from J, leaving 11 bases between. Germline V gene lookup returns CDR1 LNHNV and CDR2 YYDKDF (reference sequence). The CDR3 DNA reads TGTGCCACCAGCAGAGATATACAGGGTGGCACAGATACGCAGTATTTT. Protein: CATSRDIQGGTDTQYF.

This chain uses TRBV7-2 with TRBJ1-1; D is ambiguous. The CDR3 contains 15 residues. V was trimmed by 0 bases and J by 3 bases, leaving 11 bases between them. Germline V CDR1 and CDR2: SGHTA, FQGNSA. CDR3 nucleotide sequence: TGTGCCAGCAGCTTAGCCGGCAGCAGGTACACTGAAGCTTTCTTT. As protein: CASSLAGSRYTEAFF.

The J gene is TRBJ2-5, the V gene TRBV5-4; 8 bases fit TRBD2. Trimming at V came to 4 bases and at J to 0 bases, leaving 8 bases not matched to a gene. Germline lookup yields CDR1 SGHNT and CDR2 YYREEE (reference sequence). The CDR3 is 16 amino acids. In nucleotides, the CDR3 is TGTGCCAGCAGCACAGAGCGGGGGACGTACCAAGAGACCCAGTACTTC. This codes for CASSTERGTYQETQYF.

This clone was seen only a few times. The chain recombines TRBV7-6 with TRBJ2-1; D remains unclear. CDR3 length: 12 amino acids. V lost 5 bases to trimming and J lost 12 bases, with 14 bases between them. Germline loops: CDR1 SGHVS, CDR2 FNYEAQ. CDR3 coding DNA: TGTGCCAGCAGCATCCATTCTAGTATGCAGTTCTTC. Protein sequence: CASSIHSSMQFF. The full variable domain, its missing parts supplied by reference TRBV7-6 and TRBJ2-1, is GAGVSQSPRYKVTKRGQDVALRCDPISGHVSLYWYRQALGQGPEFLTYFNYEAQQDKSGLPNDRFSAERPEGSISTLTIQRTEQRDSAMYRCASSIHSSMQFFGPGTRLTVL.

The chain links TRBV7-2 to TRBJ2-7; 10 bases agree with TRBD1. Germline V gene sequence: CDR1 SGHTA, CDR2 FQGNSA. V shed 4 bases and J 6 bases; nucleotides not matched to a gene: 9. The CDR3 runs to 15 residues. The CDR3 sequence is CASSSRTGGPSEQYF. CDR3 in DNA: TGTGCCAGCAGCTCACGGACAGGGGGACCCTCCGAGCAGTACTTC.

V and J are TRBV7-9 and TRBJ1-1; weak D call: TRBD1 (6 bases). Germline CDR1 SEHNR, CDR2 FQNEAQ (reference sequence). The V gene lost 5 bases and the J gene lost 6 bases, with 16 bases spanning the gap. This CDR3 spans 14 amino acids. The CDR3 is CASSPGTSGAEAFF. The CDR3 coding sequence is TGTGCCAGCAGCCCCGGGACATCAGGGGCTGAAGCTTTCTTT.

This rearrangement joins TRBV5-6 to TRBJ2-5; TRBD2 matches 13 bases. This CDR3 is built from 17 residues. Looked up from germline, CDR1 is SGHDT and CDR2 is YYEEEE. V dropped 7 bases and J dropped 2; count of bases not matched to a gene: 11. CDR3 sequence (DNA): TGTGCCAGCGGAACCGGGACTAGCGGGGCCCAGCAAGAGACCCAGTACTTC. Encoded protein: CASGTGTSGAQQETQYF.

The chain employs TRBV5-1 and TRBJ1-2, with D tentatively TRBD1 (6 bases). Trimming took 0 bases from V and 7 from J, leaving 10 bases between them. Germline-derived CDR1 and CDR2 are SGHRS and YFSETQ. The CDR3 runs to 13 residues. In DNA, the CDR3 is TGCGCCAGCAGCTTGGACAGGGAACGTGGCTACACCTTC. It codes for CASSLDRERGYTF.

This chain connects TRBV19 to TRBJ1-1; 10 bases are a match to TRBD1. CDR3 length equals 16 residues. The germline CDR1 and CDR2 sequences are LNHDA and SQIVND (reference sequence). The J segment lost 5 bases and the V segment lost 3 bases, leaving 9 bases of the junction unmatched. This chain's CDR3 is CASSIQTGGAGTEAFF. The CDR3 region has the DNA TGTGCCAGTAGTATCCAGACAGGGGGCGCGGGAACTGAAGCTTTCTTT.

This clone was counted a single time. The genes are TRBV5-4 and TRBJ2-1, with 11 bases aligning to TRBD1. Unmatched junction bases numbered 5, after V lost 4 bases and J lost 5 bases. Germline-derived CDR1 and CDR2 are SGHNT and YYREEE (reference sequence). The length of the CDR3 is 15 residues. The CDR3 sequence is CASSAPGQGDNEQFF. CDR3 DNA: TGTGCCAGCAGCGCACCGGGACAGGGGGACAATGAGCAGTTCTTC.

The chain employs TRBV10-3 and TRBJ1-2; D is perhaps TRBD1 (5 bases). V was trimmed by 4 bases and J by 4 bases, leaving 10 bases between them. Per germline, CDR1 ENHRY and CDR2 SYGVKD. CDR3 length: 13 amino acids. The CDR3 spells CAISGGRAYGYTF. Here the CDR3 DNA reads TGTGCCATCAGTGGGGGCAGGGCCTATGGCTACACCTTC.

Only one count was recorded for this clone. The chain carries TRBV10-3 and TRBJ2-5; possible D gene TRBD2, 5 bases. The CDR3 is 15 residues long. CDR1 and CDR2 from the germline V gene are ENHRY and SYGVKD. V gave up 0 bases and J gave up 4 bases, with 12 bases separating them. This CDR3 reads CAISESGSEVETQYF. CDR3 coding DNA: TGTGCCATCAGTGAGTCGGGGTCGGAGGTAGAGACCCAGTACTTC.

The chain joins TRBV18 to TRBJ2-1, with D tentatively TRBD1 (5 bases). Deletions cut 6 bases from V and 7 bases from J, with 10 bases between. The CDR3 spans 12 residues. Germline CDR1 and CDR2: KGHSH and LQKENI. This chain's CDR3 is CASSLQGNEQFF. In DNA form, the CDR3 reads TGTGCCAGCTCTCTCCAGGGAAATGAGCAGTTCTTC.

The chain employs TRBV9 and TRBJ1-1; D is ambiguous. V was pared by 5 bases and J by 4 bases, with 15 bases between. The CDR3 runs 14 residues. The germline CDR1 and CDR2 sequences are SGDLS and YYNGEE. The CDR3, as DNA: TGTGCCAGCAGTTATACCCAGGAGGGCACTGAAGCTTTCTTT. This gives the protein CASSYTQEGTEAFF. The full variable domain, completed using reference TRBV9 and TRBJ1-1, is DSGVTQTPKHLITATGQRVTLRCSPRSGDLSVYWYQQSLDQGLQFLIQYYNGEERAKGNILERFSAQQFPDLHSELNLSSLELGDSALYFCASSYTQEGTEAFFGQGTRLTVV.

V usage is TRBV4-1 and J usage is TRBJ1-6; possibly TRBD1 for D (6 bases). CDR3 length: 15 residues. The V end was cut by 7 bases, the J end by 0 bases, with 10 bases between. Per germline, CDR1 MGHRA and CDR2 YSYEKL. The CDR3 nucleotides read TGCGCCAGCAACCGACAGGTCTCCTATAATTCACCCCTCCACTTT. It yields the protein CASNRQVSYNSPLHF.

The chain is built from TRBV5-5 and TRBJ1-2; tentative D call: TRBD1 (6 bases). Per germline, CDR1 SGHKS and CDR2 YYEKEE (reference sequence). Trimming took 4 bases from V and 4 from J, leaving 17 bases between them. The CDR3 has 15 residues. The chain's CDR3 is CASSPLGQGTYGYTF. The CDR3 DNA is TGTGCCAGCAGCCCTCTCGGCCAGGGGACCTATGGCTACACCTTC. Full variable domain (rest looked up from reference TRBV5-5 and TRBJ1-2): DAGVTQSPTHLIKTRGQQVTLRCSPISGHKSVSWYQQVLGQGPQFIFQYYEKEERGRGNFPDRFSARQFPNYSSELNVNALLLGDSALYLCASSPLGQGTYGYTFGSGTRLTVV.

The chain joins TRBV4-1 to TRBJ1-1; a possible D gene is TRBD1 (5 bases). CDR1 is MGHRA and CDR2 is YSYEKL in the germline V gene. V shed 4 bases and J shed 2 bases, with 14 bases lying between them. This CDR3 is built from 15 residues. The CDR3 DNA follows: TGCGCCAGCAGCCCTACCCGACAGATTAACACTGAAGCTTTCTTT. Protein: CASSPTRQINTEAFF.

The rearrangement links TRBV25-1 to TRBJ2-5, with D unresolved. The CDR3 sequence is 13 residues long. Germline loops: CDR1 MGHDK, CDR2 SYGVNS. The V end was cut by 4 bases, the J end by 0 bases, with 6 bases between. CDR3 sequence: CASSAVNQETQYF. CDR3 in DNA: TGTGCCAGCAGTGCCGTAAACCAAGAGACCCAGTACTTC.

The chain has TRBV5-6 and TRBJ1-2, with D hard to call. The germline V gene encodes CDR1 SGHDT and CDR2 YYEEEE. There are 17 residues in the CDR3. The germline V and J ends were trimmed by 4 bases and 4 bases, with 23 bases remaining between them. CDR3 region: CASSRRTERAEGYGYTF. CDR3 DNA: TGTGCCAGCAGCCGGCGGACGGAACGCGCGGAGGGCTATGGCTACACCTTC.

The V call is TRBV18, the J call TRBJ2-7, with 7 bases that match TRBD1. V was clipped by 3 bases and J by 6 bases; unmatched bases: 14. The CDR3 sequence is 16 residues long. From germline, CDR1 is KGHSH and CDR2 LQKENI. CDR3 sequence (DNA): TGTGCCAGCTCACCGTTCCGGGACAGCCCTCTCCCCGAGCAGTACTTC. Translating it yields CASSPFRDSPLPEQYF.

The rearrangement uses TRBV5-1 and TRBJ1-4, with 9 bases lining up with TRBD1. Trimming cost V 3 bases and J 8 bases; bases outside gene matches: 8. The CDR3 extends over 15 amino acids. The germline V gene has CDR1 SGHRS and CDR2 YFSETQ. In nucleotides, the CDR3 is TGCGCCAGCAGCTCGGGGGGGACAGGGCAAGAAAAACTGTTTTTT. It translates to CASSSGGTGQEKLFF.

The chain employs TRBV5-6 and TRBJ1-1; D unresolved. The CDR3 runs 14 residues. V lost 0 bases and J 4 bases, leaving 10 bases between the germline ends. Germline V gene sequence: CDR1 SGHDT, CDR2 YYEEEE. The CDR3 protein is CASSLGRRGTEAFF. The CDR3 coding sequence is TGTGCCAGCAGCTTGGGACGGCGGGGCACTGAAGCTTTCTTT.

The CDR3 region is CASSIEGAGGAFF. The CDR3 bases are TGTGCCAGTAGTATCGAGGGGGCGGGGGGAGCTTTCTTT. The genes are TRBV19 and TRBJ1-1; 7 nucleotides align to TRBD1. The CDR3 extends over 13 amino acids. The germline V gene encodes CDR1 LNHDA and CDR2 SQIVND (reference sequence). V trimming: 3 bases; J trimming: 10 bases; junction bases outside the gene matches: 8.

This clone was seen only a few times. The rearrangement joins TRBV30 to TRBJ2-7; 9 bases agree with TRBD2. CDR1 and CDR2 (germline): GTSNPN, SVGIG (reference sequence). Trimming cost V 4 bases and J 3 bases; bases outside gene matches: 10. The CDR3 sequence is 15 residues long. Here the CDR3 DNA reads TGTGCCTGGACCCCCGCGCTAGCGGGAAACTACGAGCAGTACTTC. Translated, it gives CAWTPALAGNYEQYF.

The chain combines TRBV30 with TRBJ2-5; D is unclear. The CDR3 totals 14 residues. V gave up 0 bases and J gave up 1 base, with 9 bases separating them. The germline V gene encodes CDR1 GTSNPN and CDR2 SVGIG (reference sequence). The CDR3 loop reads CAWSVRNSQETQYF. CDR3 DNA: TGTGCCTGGAGTGTACGTAACAGCCAAGAGACCCAGTACTTC.

DNA for the CDR3: TGCGCCAGCAGGAGACAGGAGAACACTGAAGCTTTCTTT. Residues: CASRRQENTEAFF. The gene calls are TRBV4-1 and TRBJ1-1; possibly TRBD1 for D (6 bases). Germline V gives CDR1 MGHRA, CDR2 YSYEKL. Trimming removed 6 bases from V and 1 base from J, with 9 bases in between. CDR3 size: 13 residues.

The chain is built from TRBV4-1 and TRBJ2-7; possible D gene TRBD1, 5 bases. This CDR3 comprises 14 residues. Trimming shortened V by 0 bases and J by 3 bases, and 9 bases separated the two germline ends. The germline CDR1 and CDR2 sequences are MGHRA and YSYEKL. The CDR3 sequence is CASSQDPQGYEQYF. CDR3 DNA sequence: TGCGCCAGCAGCCAAGATCCCCAGGGCTACGAGCAGTACTTC.

The gene calls are TRBV5-1 and TRBJ2-1; D remains ambiguous. V shed 0 bases and J shed 10 bases, with 5 bases lying between them. Germline assignment: CDR1 SGHRS and CDR2 YFSETQ. This CDR3 has 11 amino acids. CDR3 loop: CASSLDQEQFF. CDR3 in DNA: TGCGCCAGCAGCTTGGACCAGGAGCAGTTCTTC.

The rearrangement joins TRBV4-1 to TRBJ1-1, with 7 bases lining up with TRBD1. The CDR3 spans 14 residues. Unmatched junction bases numbered 7, after V lost 2 bases and J lost 7 bases. The germline CDR1 and CDR2 sequences are MGHRA and YSYEKL. DNA for the CDR3: TGCGCCAGCAGCCAAACCCCAGGGGACAGTGAAGCTTTCTTT. It yields the protein CASSQTPGDSEAFF.

V gene TRBV7-2 combines with J gene TRBJ1-1; 8 positions match TRBD1. The CDR3 has 16 residues. V was clipped by 2 bases and J by 6 bases; unmatched bases: 11. Germline V gene lookup returns CDR1 SGHTA and CDR2 FQGNSA. CDR3 sequence (DNA): TGTGCCAGCAGCTTAAGGACAGGGTCCGGTATGCCTGAAGCTTTCTTT. Protein sequence: CASSLRTGSGMPEAFF.

The DNA for the CDR3 is TGTGCCAGCTCCCGAGGGACAGGGGATACTGGCGAGCAGTACTTC. Translated, it gives CASSRGTGDTGEQYF. The V and J genes are TRBV18 and TRBJ2-7; 10 bases align to TRBD1. The germline gives CDR1 KGHSH, CDR2 LQKENI. This CDR3 has 15 amino acids. V lost 6 bases to trimming and J lost 6 bases; unmatched junction nucleotides: 11.